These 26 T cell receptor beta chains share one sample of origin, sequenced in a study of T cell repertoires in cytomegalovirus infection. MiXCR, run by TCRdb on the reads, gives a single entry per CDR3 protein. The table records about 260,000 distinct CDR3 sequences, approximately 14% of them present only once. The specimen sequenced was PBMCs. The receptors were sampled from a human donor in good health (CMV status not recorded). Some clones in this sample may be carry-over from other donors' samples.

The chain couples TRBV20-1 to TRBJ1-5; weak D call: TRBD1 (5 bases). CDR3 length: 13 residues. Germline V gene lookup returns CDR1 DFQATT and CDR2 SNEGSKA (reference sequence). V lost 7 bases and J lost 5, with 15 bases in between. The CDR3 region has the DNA TGCAGTGTCTCGCAGGGCAGGGATCAGCCCCAGCATTTT. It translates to CSVSQGRDQPQHF.

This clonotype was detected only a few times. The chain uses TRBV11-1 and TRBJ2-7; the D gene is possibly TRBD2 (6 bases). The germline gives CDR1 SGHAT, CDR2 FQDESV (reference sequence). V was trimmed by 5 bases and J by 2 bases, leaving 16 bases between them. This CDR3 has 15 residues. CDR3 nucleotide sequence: TGTGCCAGCAGCAAAGGCGGGACTCTAGCCTACGAGCAGTACTTC. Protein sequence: CASSKGGTLAYEQYF.

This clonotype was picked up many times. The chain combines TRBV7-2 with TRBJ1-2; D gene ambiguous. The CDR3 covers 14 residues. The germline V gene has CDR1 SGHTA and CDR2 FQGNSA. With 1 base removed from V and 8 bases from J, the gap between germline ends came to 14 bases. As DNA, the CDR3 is TGTGCCAGCAGCTTAGGTCCATTATCGGGGGGCTACACCTTC. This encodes CASSLGPLSGGYTF. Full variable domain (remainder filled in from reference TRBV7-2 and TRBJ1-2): GAGVSQSPSNKVTEKGKDVELRCDPISGHTALYWYRQSLGQGLEFLIYFQGNSAPDKSGLPSDRFSAERTGGSVSTLTIQRTQQEDSAVYLCASSLGPLSGGYTFGSGTRLTVV.

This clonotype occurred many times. This CDR3 is CASSGYDEKLFF. Here the CDR3 DNA reads TGTGCCAGCAGTGGGTATGATGAAAAACTGTTTTTT. This rearrangement joins TRBV5-5 to TRBJ1-4; no reliable D call. CDR1 is SGHKS and CDR2 is YYEKEE in the germline V gene (reference sequence). The ends were cut back, 5 bases at V and 6 bases at J, with 8 bases in the middle. This CDR3 comprises 12 residues.

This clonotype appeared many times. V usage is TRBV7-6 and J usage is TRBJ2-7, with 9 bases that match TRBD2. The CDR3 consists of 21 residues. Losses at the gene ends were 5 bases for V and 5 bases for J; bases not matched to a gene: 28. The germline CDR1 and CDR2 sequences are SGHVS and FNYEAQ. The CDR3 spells CASSLIPLSGSSPMSRNEQYF. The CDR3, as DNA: TGTGCCAGCAGCCTCATCCCCCTTAGCGGGAGTAGCCCCATGTCTAGGAACGAGCAGTACTTC.

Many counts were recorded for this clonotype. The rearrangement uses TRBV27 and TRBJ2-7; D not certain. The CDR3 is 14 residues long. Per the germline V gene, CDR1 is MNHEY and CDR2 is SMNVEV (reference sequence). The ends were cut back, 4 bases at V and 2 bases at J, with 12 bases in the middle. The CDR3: CASSSQGRPYEQYF. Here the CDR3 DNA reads TGTGCCAGCAGTTCCCAAGGGCGGCCCTACGAGCAGTACTTC.

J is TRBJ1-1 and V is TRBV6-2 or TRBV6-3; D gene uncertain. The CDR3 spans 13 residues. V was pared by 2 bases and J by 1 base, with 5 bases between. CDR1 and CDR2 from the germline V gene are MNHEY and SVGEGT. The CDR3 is CASSYEENTEAFF. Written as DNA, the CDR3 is TGTGCCAGCAGTTACGAGGAGAACACTGAAGCTTTCTTT.

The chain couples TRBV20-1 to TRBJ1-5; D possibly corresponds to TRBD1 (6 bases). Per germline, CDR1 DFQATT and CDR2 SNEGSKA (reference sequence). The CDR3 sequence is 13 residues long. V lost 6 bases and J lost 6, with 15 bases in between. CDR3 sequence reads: CSALQGGGQPQHF. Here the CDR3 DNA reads TGCAGTGCCCTACAAGGGGGAGGTCAGCCCCAGCATTTT.

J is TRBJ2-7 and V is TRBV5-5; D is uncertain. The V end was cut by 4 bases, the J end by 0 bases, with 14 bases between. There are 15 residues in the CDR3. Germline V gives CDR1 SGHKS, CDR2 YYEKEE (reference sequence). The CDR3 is CASSIVWGSSYEQYF. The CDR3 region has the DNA TGTGCCAGCAGCATTGTGTGGGGAAGCTCCTACGAGCAGTACTTC.

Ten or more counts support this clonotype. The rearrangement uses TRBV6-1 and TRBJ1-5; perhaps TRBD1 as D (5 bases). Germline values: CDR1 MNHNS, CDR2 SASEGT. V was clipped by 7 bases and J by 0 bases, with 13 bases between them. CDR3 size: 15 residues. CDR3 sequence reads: CASIWTSDSNQPQHF. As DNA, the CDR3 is TGTGCCAGCATTTGGACATCGGATAGCAATCAGCCCCAGCATTTT.

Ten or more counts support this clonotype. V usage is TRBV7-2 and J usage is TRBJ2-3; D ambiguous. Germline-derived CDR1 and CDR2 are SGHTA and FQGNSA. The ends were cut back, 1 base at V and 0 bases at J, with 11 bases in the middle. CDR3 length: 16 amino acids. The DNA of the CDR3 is TGTGCCAGCAGCTTAGTCGTCGGATTAAGCACAGATACGCAGTATTTT. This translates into CASSLVVGLSTDTQYF.

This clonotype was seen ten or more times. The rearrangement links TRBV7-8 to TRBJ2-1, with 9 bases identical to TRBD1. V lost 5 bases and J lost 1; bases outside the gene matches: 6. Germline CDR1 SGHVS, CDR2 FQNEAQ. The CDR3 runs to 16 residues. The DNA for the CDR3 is TGTGCCAGCAGCCAACAGGGGGCCCCTTCCTACAATGAGCAGTTCTTC. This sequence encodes CASSQQGAPSYNEQFF.

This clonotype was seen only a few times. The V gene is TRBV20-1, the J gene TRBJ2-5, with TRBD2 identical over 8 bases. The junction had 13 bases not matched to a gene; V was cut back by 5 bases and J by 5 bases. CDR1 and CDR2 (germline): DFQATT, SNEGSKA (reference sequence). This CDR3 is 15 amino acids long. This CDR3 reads CSAGVWRGVEETQYF. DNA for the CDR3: TGCAGTGCTGGGGTTTGGCGGGGGGTGGAGGAGACCCAGTACTTC.

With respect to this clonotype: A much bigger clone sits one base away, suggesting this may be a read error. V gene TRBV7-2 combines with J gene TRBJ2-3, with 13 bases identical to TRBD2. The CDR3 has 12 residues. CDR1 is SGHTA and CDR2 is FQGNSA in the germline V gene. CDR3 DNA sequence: TGTACCAGCAGCCCGGGGACTAGCGGGACCTCTTTT. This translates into CTSSPGTSGTSF.

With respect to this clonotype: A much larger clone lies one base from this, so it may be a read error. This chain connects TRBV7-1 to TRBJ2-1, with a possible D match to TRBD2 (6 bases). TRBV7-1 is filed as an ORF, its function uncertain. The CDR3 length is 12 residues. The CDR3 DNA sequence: TGTGTCAGCAGCGCGGGAAGTGGTGAGCAGTTCTTC. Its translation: CVSSAGSGEQFF.

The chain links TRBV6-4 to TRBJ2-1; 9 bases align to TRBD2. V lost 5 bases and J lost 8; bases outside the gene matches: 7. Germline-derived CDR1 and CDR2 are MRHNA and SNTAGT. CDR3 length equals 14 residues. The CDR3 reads CASSRSGSSDEQFF. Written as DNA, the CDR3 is TGTGCCAGCAGTCGTAGCGGGAGTAGTGATGAGCAGTTCTTC.

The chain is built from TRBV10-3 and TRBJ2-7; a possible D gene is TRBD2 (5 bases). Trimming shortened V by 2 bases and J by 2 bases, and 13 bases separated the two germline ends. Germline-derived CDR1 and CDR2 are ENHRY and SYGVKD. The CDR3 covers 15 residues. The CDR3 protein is CAISEPLVGAYEQYF. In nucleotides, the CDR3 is TGTGCCATCAGTGAGCCACTAGTTGGCGCCTACGAGCAGTACTTC.

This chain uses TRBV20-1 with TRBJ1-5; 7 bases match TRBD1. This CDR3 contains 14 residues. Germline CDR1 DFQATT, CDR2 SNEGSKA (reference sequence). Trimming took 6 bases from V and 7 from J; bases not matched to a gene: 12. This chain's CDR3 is CSAVQDRSYQPQHF. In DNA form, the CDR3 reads TGCAGTGCAGTCCAGGACAGGTCGTACCAGCCCCAGCATTTT.

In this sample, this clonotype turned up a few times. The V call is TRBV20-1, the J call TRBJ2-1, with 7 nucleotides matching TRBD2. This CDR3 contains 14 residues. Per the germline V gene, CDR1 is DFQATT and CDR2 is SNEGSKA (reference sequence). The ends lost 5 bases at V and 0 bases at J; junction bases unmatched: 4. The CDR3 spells CSARGSYSYNEQFF. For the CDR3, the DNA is TGCAGTGCTCGCGGGAGTTACTCCTACAATGAGCAGTTCTTC.

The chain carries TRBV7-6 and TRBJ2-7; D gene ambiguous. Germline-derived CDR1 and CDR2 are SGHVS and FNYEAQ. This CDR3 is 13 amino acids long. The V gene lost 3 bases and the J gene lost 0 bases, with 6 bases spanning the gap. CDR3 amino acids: CASSFRVSYEQYF. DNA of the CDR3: TGTGCCAGCAGCTTTAGGGTCTCCTACGAGCAGTACTTC.

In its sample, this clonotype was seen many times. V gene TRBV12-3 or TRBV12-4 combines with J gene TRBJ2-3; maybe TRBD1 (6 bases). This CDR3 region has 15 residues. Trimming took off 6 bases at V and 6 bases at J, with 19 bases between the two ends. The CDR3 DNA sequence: TGTGCCAGCAGCTGGGACACCCTTCAGGGGGATACGCAGTATTTT. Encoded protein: CASSWDTLQGDTQYF.

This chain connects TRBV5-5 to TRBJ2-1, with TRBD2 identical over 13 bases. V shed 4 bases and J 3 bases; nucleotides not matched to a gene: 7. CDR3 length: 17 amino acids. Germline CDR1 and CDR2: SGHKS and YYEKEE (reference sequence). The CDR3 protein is CASSRFGTSGVYNEQFF. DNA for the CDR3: TGTGCCAGCAGCCGCTTTGGGACTAGCGGGGTCTACAATGAGCAGTTCTTC.

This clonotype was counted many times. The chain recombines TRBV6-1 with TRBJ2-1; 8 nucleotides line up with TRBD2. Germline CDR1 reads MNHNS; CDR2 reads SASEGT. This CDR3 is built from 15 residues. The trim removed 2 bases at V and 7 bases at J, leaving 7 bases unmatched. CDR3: CASSEMAGGRNEQFF. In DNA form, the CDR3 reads TGTGCCAGCAGTGAAATGGCGGGGGGTAGAAATGAGCAGTTCTTC.

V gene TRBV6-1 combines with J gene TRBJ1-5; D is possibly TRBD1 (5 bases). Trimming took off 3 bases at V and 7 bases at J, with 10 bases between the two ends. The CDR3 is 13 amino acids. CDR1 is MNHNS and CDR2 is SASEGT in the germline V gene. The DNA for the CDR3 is TGTGCCAGCAGTGAGACAGAAGTCCAGCCCCAGCATTTT. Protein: CASSETEVQPQHF.

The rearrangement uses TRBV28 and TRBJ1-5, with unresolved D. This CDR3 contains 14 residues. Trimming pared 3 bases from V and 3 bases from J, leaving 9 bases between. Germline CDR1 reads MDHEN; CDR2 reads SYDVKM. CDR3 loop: CASSLFSNNQPQHF. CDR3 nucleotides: TGTGCCAGCAGTTTGTTTTCTAACAATCAGCCCCAGCATTTT.

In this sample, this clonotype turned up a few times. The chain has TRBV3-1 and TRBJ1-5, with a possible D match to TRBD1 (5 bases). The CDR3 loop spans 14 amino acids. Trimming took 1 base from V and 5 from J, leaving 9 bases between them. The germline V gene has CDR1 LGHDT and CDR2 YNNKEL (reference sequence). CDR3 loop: CASSQGTWDQPQHF. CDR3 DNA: TGTGCCAGCAGCCAAGGGACATGGGATCAGCCCCAGCATTTT.